Presented here are 15 T cell receptor beta chains from one specimen sequenced in a study of blood T cell repertoires in COVID-19. The data were produced by immunoSEQ multiplex PCR, yet TCRdb's version contains in-frame clones alone and is incomplete. The table includes 70,000 to 95,000 clones, about 88% detected once. Sequencing was done on a sample of peripheral blood. Every receptor here comes from an elderly woman with active COVID-19.

The V gene is TRBV10-3, the J gene TRBJ2-3, with 7 bases aligning to TRBD2. This CDR3 region has 15 residues. Germline V gene lookup returns CDR1 ENHRY and CDR2 SYGVKD. V shed 5 bases and J 2 bases; nucleotides not matched to a gene: 7. The CDR3 region is CAISREATFTDTQYF. DNA of the CDR3: TGTGCCATCAGTCGGGAGGCCACCTTCACAGATACGCAGTATTTT.

The chain couples TRBV9 to TRBJ2-2; D not certain. V lost 0 bases and J 6 bases, leaving 3 bases between the germline ends. Germline assignment: CDR1 SGDLS and CDR2 YYNGEE. The CDR3 sequence is 12 residues long. CDR3 sequence (DNA): TGTGCCAGCAGCGTAGCAGCCGGGGAGCTGTTTTTT. This codes for CASSVAAGELFF. The entire variable domain, with the rest obtained from reference TRBV9 and TRBJ2-2, is as follows: DSGVTQTPKHLITATGQRVTLRCSPRSGDLSVYWYQQSLDQGLQFLIQYYNGEERAKGNILERFSAQQFPDLHSELNLSSLELGDSALYFCASSVAAGELFFGEGSRLTVL.

The chain joins TRBV4-1 to TRBJ2-5; 10 bases are a match to TRBD2. Germline V gene sequence: CDR1 MGHRA, CDR2 YSYEKL. CDR3 length: 17 residues. The junction had 10 bases not matched to a gene; V was cut back by 0 bases and J by 6 bases. The CDR3 DNA sequence: TGCGCCAGCAGCCAAGAGGAAATAGCGGGAGGTTTGAAGACCCAGTACTTC. It is translated as CASSQEEIAGGLKTQYF.

This clone has a single count. The genes are TRBV2 and TRBJ2-3; 9 bases are a match to TRBD1. The V and J ends lost 4 bases and 5 bases, in that order; junction bases with no gene match: 7. Germline loops: CDR1 SNHLY, CDR2 FYNNEI. The CDR3 runs to 15 residues. The CDR3 bases are TGTGCCAGCAGTGTGGGGACAGGGAGGGGAGATACGCAGTATTTT. Protein sequence: CASSVGTGRGDTQYF.

A single count supports this clone. V and J are TRBV2 and TRBJ1-1; D unclear. Germline loops: CDR1 SNHLY, CDR2 FYNNEI. V dropped 1 base and J dropped 2 bases, with 11 bases sitting between them. The CDR3 totals 15 residues. The CDR3 sequence: CASSEEGEVNTEAFF. The DNA of the CDR3 is TGTGCCAGCAGTGAAGAGGGAGAGGTTAACACTGAAGCTTTCTTT. The full variable domain, in which reference TRBV2 and TRBJ1-1 provide the parts outside the CDR3, is EPEVTQTPSHQVTQMGQEVILRCVPISNHLYFYWYRQILGQKVEFLVSFYNNEISEKSEIFDDQFSVERPDGSNFTLKIRSTKLEDSAMYFCASSEEGEVNTEAFFGQGTRLTVV.

The rearrangement links TRBV10-3 to TRBJ2-7, with 11 nucleotides matching TRBD2. This CDR3 contains 17 residues. V lost 3 bases and J lost 6; bases outside the gene matches: 13. The V gene's germline CDR1 is ENHRY and CDR2 SYGVKD. The CDR3 reads CAISDEGRTSGRAEQYF. CDR3 nucleotide sequence: TGTGCCATCAGTGACGAGGGCAGAACTAGCGGGAGAGCCGAGCAGTACTTC.

This sequence joins TRBV5-1 and TRBJ1-2, with D possibly TRBD1 on 5 matching bases. Germline V lookup: CDR1 SGHRS, CDR2 YFSETQ. The length of the CDR3 is 13 residues. Trimming removed 3 bases at V and 1 base at J, with 7 bases between. The CDR3 DNA follows: TGCGCCAGCAGCTGGGGGGATAACTATGGCTACACCTTC. Its protein product is CASSWGDNYGYTF.

This sequence joins TRBV11-2 and TRBJ2-7; D not resolved. The V end lost 5 bases, the J end lost 3 bases, and 14 bases lay between the germline ends. CDR1 is SGHAT and CDR2 is FQNNGV in the germline V gene. The CDR3 runs 14 residues. CDR3 loop: CASSILLRGYEQYF. As DNA, the CDR3 is TGTGCCAGCAGCATTTTACTTCGAGGCTACGAGCAGTACTTC.

V gene TRBV5-6 combines with J gene TRBJ2-4, with TRBD2 as a possible D gene (5 bases). Germline loops: CDR1 SGHDT, CDR2 YYEEEE. V was cut by 2 bases and J by 7 bases, with 10 bases left in between. This CDR3 has 13 residues. In DNA, the CDR3 is TGTGCCAGCAGCTTCGCCGCGGGTAACATTCAGTACTTC. Amino acid sequence: CASSFAAGNIQYF.

The rearrangement joins TRBV5-6 to TRBJ2-1; a weak D match, TRBD2 (6 bases). The CDR3 length is 14 residues. CDR1 is SGHDT, CDR2 YYEEEE, per germline. V shed 4 bases and J shed 3 bases, with 11 bases lying between them. The CDR3 sequence: CASSLRLVYNEQFF. The DNA of the CDR3 is TGTGCCAGCAGCCTCCGACTAGTCTACAATGAGCAGTTCTTC.

The J gene is TRBJ2-1, the V gene TRBV4-1; weak D call: TRBD2 (6 bases). Trimming took 1 base from V and 1 from J, leaving 14 bases between them. The CDR3 extends over 17 amino acids. The germline gives CDR1 MGHRA, CDR2 YSYEKL. Written as DNA, the CDR3 is TGCGCCAGCAGCCAAGGGGTGGTCGGGAGATCCTACAATGAGCAGTTCTTC. Its protein is CASSQGVVGRSYNEQFF.

This chain joins TRBV9 and TRBJ1-1; possibly TRBD1 for D (6 bases). V was cut by 6 bases and J by 1 base, with 10 bases left in between. The CDR3 has 13 amino acids. Germline V CDR1 and CDR2: SGDLS, YYNGEE. CDR3 in DNA: TGTGCCAGCAACAGGGTGCCGAACACTGAAGCTTTCTTT. This sequence encodes CASNRVPNTEAFF.

V and J are TRBV9 and TRBJ2-3; D ambiguous. Trimming shortened V by 0 bases and J by 4 bases, and 9 bases separated the two germline ends. The germline V gene has CDR1 SGDLS and CDR2 YYNGEE. The CDR3 is 14 amino acids. The CDR3, as DNA: TGTGCCAGCAGCGTAGATCCGGGTTCAGATACGCAGTATTTT. It translates to CASSVDPGSDTQYF.

The rearrangement joins TRBV21-1 to TRBJ1-5. TRBV21-1 counts as a pseudogene. This CDR3 has 16 residues. CDR3 protein: CASSKGEEDSNQPQHF. DNA for the CDR3: TGTGCCAGCAGCAAAGGCGAGGAAGATAGCAATCAGCCCCAGCATTTT.

The chain uses TRBV28 and TRBJ1-5, with D uncertain. This CDR3 region has 15 residues. The V gene's germline CDR1 is MDHEN and CDR2 SYDVKM. Trimming shortened V by 5 bases and J by 0 bases, and 11 bases separated the two germline ends. The CDR3 sequence: CASSLEIDSNQPQHF. CDR3 nucleotides: TGTGCCAGCAGTCTTGAGATAGATAGCAATCAGCCCCAGCATTTT.